The T cell receptor (beta chain) described here comes from a study of glioma-infiltrating T cells after dendritic cell vaccination. In the study overall: Autologous tumor lysate-pulsed dendritic cell vaccination was given between the early 2000s and the early 2010s. Study results and caveats: Estimated pretreatment TIL content predicted outcome after dendritic cell vaccination.

The immunoSEQ assay amplified TCRB CDR3 from up to roughly 2 ug DNA. The data were produced by immunoSEQ multiplex PCR, yet TCRdb's version contains in-frame clones alone and is incomplete. The repertoire has about 50,000 clones, about 85% of them found once; the top ten carry roughly an eighth. Germline CDR1 is SGHVS and CDR2 is FNYEAQ. The CDR3 is made up of 13 amino acids. V was trimmed by 5 bases and J by 6 bases, leaving 11 bases between them. A remark on this clone: Its antigen is unidentified.

Patients had residual fresh-frozen tumor tissue and more than two years of survival data. The chain carries TRBV7-6 and TRBJ2-1, with D uncertain. The sample was blood, taken before dendritic cell vaccination. The receptor comes from a human donor with glioblastoma. The CDR3 loop reads CASSPPLPNEQFF. The DNA for the CDR3 is TGTGCCAGCAGCCCCCCCCTCCCCAATGAGCAGTTCTTC.